A single sample gave rise to the 27 T cell receptor beta chains below, sequenced in a study of post-analysis software for immune sequencing data. Every TCR beta cDNA library bore unique molecular identifiers. In TCRdb, the PCR reads were re-called with MiXCR into one record per CDR3 protein. The sample holds under 200,000 distinct CDR3 sequences, roughly 34% seen once. Material: blood, obtained after autologous hematopoietic stem cell transplantation. The receptors shown here come from a girl under 18 with multiple sclerosis.

The chain recombines TRBV20-1 with TRBJ2-3; TRBD2 is a possible D gene (6 bases). The V gene lost 0 bases and the J gene lost 1 base, with 14 bases spanning the gap. The CDR3 runs to 16 residues. Germline-derived CDR1 and CDR2 are DFQATT and SNEGSKA (reference sequence). CDR3 nucleotides: TGCAGTGCTAGAGATCTTGGCGGGATAGGCACAGATACGCAGTATTTT. Its translation is CSARDLGGIGTDTQYF.

J is TRBJ2-3 and V is TRBV7-8; D remains unclear. This CDR3 is built from 17 residues. V lost 4 bases to trimming and J lost 1 base, with 18 bases between them. From germline, CDR1 is SGHVS and CDR2 FQNEAQ. Here the CDR3 DNA reads TGTGCCAGCAGCTCTGTTAGTGGCAATCAACGCACAGATACGCAGTATTTT. Amino acid sequence: CASSSVSGNQRTDTQYF.

The chain has TRBV20-1 and TRBJ2-3, with TRBD2 matching over 9 bases. The ends lost 1 base at V and 2 bases at J; junction bases unmatched: 4. The CDR3 consists of 15 residues. Germline lookup yields CDR1 DFQATT and CDR2 SNEGSKA (reference sequence). The DNA of the CDR3 is TGCAGTGCTAGAGGTGGCGGGAGGGTCACAGATACGCAGTATTTT. This gives the protein CSARGGGRVTDTQYF.

To note about this clonotype: Given a much more abundant clone one base away, this may be a read error. The gene calls are TRBV12-3 or TRBV12-4 and TRBJ2-7; 7 bases are a match to TRBD2. This CDR3 is built from 15 residues. CDR3 protein: CVSSPRTSRTYEQYF. The CDR3 region has the DNA TGTGTCAGCAGTCCCCGGACTAGTAGGACCTACGAGCAGTACTTC.

The V and J genes are TRBV28 and TRBJ1-1; 7 bases align to TRBD1. The V gene end was trimmed by 11 bases and the J gene end by 3 bases; junction bases not matched to a gene: 15. The CDR3 covers 15 residues. Germline values: CDR1 MDHEN, CDR2 SYDVKM. For the CDR3, the DNA is TGTGCCGGTGGAGGGACAGTTAACGGGTACACTGAAGCTTTCTTT. Residues: CAGGGTVNGYTEAFF. The full variable domain, rest sourced from reference TRBV28 and TRBJ1-1, is DVKVTQSSRYLVKRTGEKVFLECVQDMDHENMFWYRQDPGLGLRLIYFSYDVKMKEKGDIPEGYSVSREKKERFSLILESASTNQTSMYLCAGGGTVNGYTEAFFGQGTRLTVV.

The V and J genes are TRBV11-2 and TRBJ2-1; a possible D gene is TRBD1 (5 bases). The CDR3 is 15 residues long. Per germline, CDR1 SGHAT and CDR2 FQNNGV. Between the trimmed V and J ends, which lost 1 base and 6 bases, there was a span of 13 bases. The DNA for the CDR3 is TGTGCCAGCAGCTTAGGGGCAGGGTGGCGCAATGAGCAGTTCTTC. It is translated as CASSLGAGWRNEQFF.

V and J are TRBV20-1 and TRBJ2-3; D is tentatively TRBD1 or TRBD2 (5 bases each). The V end was cut by 6 bases, the J end by 3 bases, with 13 bases between. Germline values: CDR1 DFQATT, CDR2 SNEGSKA (reference sequence). The CDR3 has 13 residues. CDR3 sequence: CSASGPWTDTQYF. Here the CDR3 DNA reads TGCAGTGCGTCGGGACCCTGGACAGATACGCAGTATTTT.

This clonotype has a handful of counts. The chain uses TRBV18 and TRBJ1-5, with D maybe TRBD1 (6 bases). Germline loops: CDR1 KGHSH, CDR2 LQKENI. CDR3 length: 15 amino acids. V dropped 3 bases and J dropped 4 bases, with 13 bases sitting between them. The CDR3 loop is CASSPPHRENQPQHF. CDR3 in DNA: TGTGCCAGCTCACCCCCTCACAGGGAGAATCAGCCCCAGCATTTT. Based on the CDR3 plus reference TRBV18 and TRBJ1-5, the full variable domain is NAGVMQNPRHLVRRRGQEARLRCSPMKGHSHVYWYRQLPEEGLKFMVYLQKENIIDESGMPKERFSAEFPKEGPSILRIQQVVRGDSAAYFCASSPPHRENQPQHFGDGTRLSIL.

The gene calls are TRBV10-3 and TRBJ2-7; TRBD1 matches 10 bases. Germline V gene data show CDR1 as ENHRY and CDR2 as SYGVKD. V was clipped by 7 bases and J by 0 bases; unmatched bases: 3. The CDR3 is 14 amino acids. The CDR3 loop is CAITRDRGSYEQYF. DNA of the CDR3: TGTGCCATCACCCGGGACAGGGGCTCCTACGAGCAGTACTTC.

This clonotype was recorded a few times. The chain joins TRBV6-5 to TRBJ2-7; D perhaps matches TRBD1 (7 bases). V gave up 6 bases and J gave up 0 bases, with 12 bases separating them. The germline CDR1 and CDR2 sequences are MNHEY and SVGAGI. The CDR3 runs 14 residues. The CDR3 DNA reads TGTGCCAGCAGGCGGGACAGAAACTCCTACGAGCAGTACTTC. Its translation is CASRRDRNSYEQYF.

This chain links TRBV29-1 with TRBJ2-7; 7 bases fit TRBD2. CDR1 and CDR2 from the germline V gene are SQVTM and ANQGSEA. This CDR3 contains 15 residues. V lost 0 bases and J lost 0; bases outside the gene matches: 5. CDR3 in DNA: TGCAGCGTTGAAGATCCTAGCGGTAACTCCTACGAGCAGTACTTC. Encoded protein: CSVEDPSGNSYEQYF.

Comments on this clonotype: The junction departs from the called germline gene at one end, perhaps through a read error. This rearrangement joins TRBV4-1 to TRBJ2-3; perhaps D is TRBD1 or TRBD2 (5 bases each). The CDR3 loop spans 15 amino acids. Germline V gives CDR1 MGHRA, CDR2 YSYEKL. The chain's CDR3 is CASSQEGRGTDMQYF. The DNA of the CDR3 is TGCGCCAGCAGCCAAGAGGGACGGGGCACAGATATGCAGTATTTT.

This clonotype was seen a single time. The rearrangement links TRBV12-3 or TRBV12-4 to TRBJ2-1, with D uncertain. This CDR3 has 12 amino acids. With 5 bases removed from V and 9 bases from J, the gap between germline ends came to 11 bases. The CDR3 here is CASSPQMSEQFF. CDR3 sequence (DNA): TGTGCCAGCAGTCCACAGATGAGTGAGCAGTTCTTC.

A note on this clonotype: Lacking the conserved final phenylalanine or tryptophan, this CDR3 likely reflects a read error. The genes are TRBV20-1 and TRBJ2-5, with 7 bases matching TRBD1. With the DNA end fitting TRBJ2-7 better, the J assignment may be wrong. This CDR3 contains 14 residues. Germline assignment: CDR1 DFQATT and CDR2 SNEGSKA (reference sequence). The CDR3 DNA reads as TGCAGTGCGACCGATCGGGACAGATCCTACGAGCAGTACTGC. Translating it yields CSATDRDRSYEQYC.

This clonotype was seen a few times. The chain is built from TRBV15 and TRBJ1-1; the D gene is possibly TRBD1 (5 bases). Germline CDR1 reads LNHNV; CDR2 reads YYDKDF (reference sequence). V gave up 0 bases and J gave up 5 bases, with 10 bases separating them. CDR3 size: 14 residues. This CDR3 is CATSRDFGGTEAFF. CDR3 nucleotides: TGTGCCACCAGCAGAGATTTCGGGGGAACTGAAGCTTTCTTT.

The CDR3 loop reads CASSSGWGSSYNEQFF. CDR3 sequence (DNA): TGTGCCAGCTCAAGCGGGTGGGGATCTTCCTACAATGAGCAGTTCTTC. The J gene is TRBJ2-1, the V gene TRBV18; a weak D match, TRBD2 (6 bases). Between the trimmed V and J ends, which lost 5 bases and 1 base, there was a span of 15 bases. The CDR3 runs 16 residues. Germline CDR1 is KGHSH and CDR2 is LQKENI.

This clonotype came up many times. J is TRBJ1-1 and V is TRBV10-3, with TRBD1 matching over 7 bases. The J segment lost 1 base and the V segment lost 0 bases, leaving 2 bases of the junction unmatched. The CDR3 covers 15 residues. Per germline, CDR1 ENHRY and CDR2 SYGVKD. The CDR3 is CAISESDRRNTEAFF. CDR3 sequence (DNA): TGTGCCATCAGTGAGTCGGACAGGCGGAACACTGAAGCTTTCTTT.

This clonotype came up once. The rearrangement uses TRBV10-2 and TRBJ1-2; no definite D call. The CDR3 consists of 13 residues. Per the germline V gene, CDR1 is WSHSY and CDR2 is SAAADI. Trimming pared 3 bases from V and 1 base from J, leaving 6 bases between. CDR3 DNA sequence: TGCGCCAGCAGTGATCGGGTTAACTATGGCTACACCTTC. This encodes CASSDRVNYGYTF.

This clonotype was observed many times. V gene TRBV20-1 combines with J gene TRBJ2-7, with D uncertain. CDR1 is DFQATT and CDR2 is SNEGSKA in the germline V gene (reference sequence). V lost 7 bases to trimming and J lost 6 bases, with 13 bases between them. The CDR3 runs to 11 residues. The CDR3 loop reads CSVPGPSEQYF. CDR3 sequence (DNA): TGCAGTGTTCCGGGCCCTTCCGAGCAGTACTTC.

The rearrangement uses TRBV29-1 and TRBJ2-7; 10 positions agree with TRBD1. The germline gives CDR1 SQVTM, CDR2 ANQGSEA. V lost 4 bases to trimming and J lost 3 bases; unmatched junction nucleotides: 12. The length of the CDR3 is 16 residues. As DNA, the CDR3 is TGCAGCGTTGCGGGACAGGGGCTGGGGGTTTACTACGAGCAGTACTTC. Amino acids: CSVAGQGLGVYYEQYF.

This clonotype has ten or more counts. The rearrangement joins TRBV7-3 to TRBJ2-7, with 13 bases lining up with TRBD2. Trimming at V came to 4 bases and at J to 6 bases, leaving 0 bases not matched to a gene. Per the germline V gene, CDR1 is SGHTA and CDR2 is FQGTGA. CDR3 length: 13 amino acids. The CDR3 DNA sequence: TGTGCCAGCAGCTGGACTAGCGGGAGCGAGCAGTACTTC. Amino acid sequence: CASSWTSGSEQYF.

This clonotype was picked up many times. V gene TRBV12-3 or TRBV12-4 combines with J gene TRBJ2-1, with D perhaps given as TRBD1 or TRBD2 (5 bases each). V shed 7 bases and J shed 6 bases, with 16 bases lying between them. The CDR3 has 14 residues. The CDR3 loop is CASTYVGPTNEQFF. The DNA of the CDR3 is TGTGCCAGCACCTACGTGGGACCTACCAATGAGCAGTTCTTC.

In this sample, this clonotype turned up many times. The chain employs TRBV27 and TRBJ2-1; no reliable D call. The DNA end favors TRBJ2-7, so the J call may be wrong. This CDR3 is 14 amino acids long. CDR1 is MNHEY, CDR2 SMNVEV, per germline (reference sequence). CDR3: CASSLSSSYNEQYF. The CDR3 nucleotides read TGTGCCAGCAGTTTAAGTAGCTCCTACAATGAGCAGTACTTC.

The rearrangement joins TRBV6-1 to TRBJ2-5; D is unresolved. TRBJ2-7 explains the end of the DNA better; the J call may be wrong. Germline V lookup: CDR1 MNHNS, CDR2 SASEGT. The CDR3 covers 15 residues. Written as DNA, the CDR3 is TGTGCCAGCAGTGAGTCAGCTCTATTAACCTACGAGCAGTACTTC. This codes for CASSESALLTYEQYF.

This clonotype has only a few counts. This chain connects TRBV27 to TRBJ2-1; 9 bases line up with TRBD1. The CDR3 is 16 residues long. The germline V gene has CDR1 MNHEY and CDR2 SMNVEV (reference sequence). Losses at the gene ends were 2 bases for V and 5 bases for J; bases not matched to a gene: 7. The CDR3 DNA sequence: TGTGCCAGCAGTTTACGGGGACAGGGTCGCAACAATGAGCAGTTCTTC. Protein sequence: CASSLRGQGRNNEQFF.

Many counts were recorded for this clonotype. The CDR3 spells CSVELGGFGYTF. The DNA for the CDR3 is TGCAGCGTTGAGCTTGGGGGCTTCGGCTACACCTTC. This chain joins TRBV29-1 and TRBJ1-2; D possibly corresponds to TRBD1 (6 bases). Trimming left V 3 bases short and J 8 bases short, with 13 bases between. The CDR3 extends over 12 amino acids. Per germline, CDR1 SQVTM and CDR2 ANQGSEA. The whole variable domain, filled in from reference TRBV29-1 and TRBJ1-2, reads SAVISQKPSRDICQRGTSLTIQCQVDSQVTMMFWYRQQPGQSLTLIATANQGSEATYESGFVIDKFPISRPNLTFSTLTVSNMSPEDSSIYLCSVELGGFGYTFGSGTRLTVV.

This chain connects TRBV30 to TRBJ1-2; D not certain. Germline lookup yields CDR1 GTSNPN and CDR2 SVGIG (reference sequence). The germline V and J ends were trimmed by 7 bases and 7 bases, with 7 bases remaining between them. This CDR3 comprises 9 residues. Written as DNA, the CDR3 is TGTGCCTCCTTGCCTGGCTACACCTTC. Protein: CASLPGYTF.